This note documents a single T cell receptor (beta chain) sequence. Its matching antigen is unknown. The CDR3 covers 13 residues. CDR1 SQVTM and CDR2 ANQGSEA come from the germline V gene. Between the trimmed V and J ends, which lost 4 bases and 2 bases, there was a span of 9 bases. This entry comes from a study of shared clonotypes between healthy human individuals. Overall study context: The donor pool was made up of two women and three men aged 18 to 49. Whole-study findings and limits: Sampling included only blood; tissue repertoires likely differ.

Genomic DNA of each subset was evenly split across several immunoSEQ plates. Clones were read by immunoSEQ multiplex PCR, and TCRdb kept only the in-frame ones, dropping some. The table lists fewer than 600,000 clones, about 85% of them singletons, with around 14% in the top ten. Sequenced: PBMCs. The chain couples TRBV29-1 to TRBJ1-3, with unresolved D. The sequence was collected from a middle-aged woman in good health. Some clones in this sample may be carry-over from other donors' samples. CDR3 sequence reads: CSVGFGTGNTIYF. CDR3 sequence (DNA): TGCAGCGTTGGCTTCGGGACTGGAAACACCATATATTTT.